Below are 23 T cell receptor beta chains sequenced from a single sample in a study of T cells in Graves' hyperthyroidism and ophthalmopathy. RNA transcripts were the template for amplifying TCR beta CDR3 regions. During a first-round RT-PCR of the TCR CDR3, the HTBI primer set was used. TCRdb analysed the multiplex PCR reads with MiXCR anew, one entry per CDR3 protein. The data show around 440,000 distinct CDR3 sequences, around a sixth seen once. Source material: blood. These receptors were obtained from a woman between 18 and 30 years old with Graves' hyperthyroidism.

This clonotype has more than one count but fewer than ten. The chain is built from TRBV20-1 and TRBJ1-3; possibly TRBD1 for D (5 bases). V was pared by 6 bases and J by 0 bases, with 12 bases between. In germline, CDR1 is DFQATT, CDR2 SNEGSKA (reference sequence). This CDR3 comprises 14 residues. CDR3 in DNA: TGCAGTGCCGACAGAGGGGACTCTGGAAACACCATATATTTT. Protein product: CSADRGDSGNTIYF.

This clonotype has more than one count but fewer than ten. CDR3 protein: CASSDPGQGASYEQYF. The CDR3 coding sequence is TGCGCCAGCAGTGACCCGGGGCAGGGGGCTTCCTACGAGCAGTACTTC. The V and J genes are TRBV10-2 and TRBJ2-7, with 8 bases that match TRBD1. CDR3 size: 16 residues. V shed 3 bases and J 1 base; nucleotides not matched to a gene: 8. Germline values: CDR1 WSHSY, CDR2 SAAADI.

With respect to this clonotype: One end of the junction varies from germline; a read error may be responsible. The chain is built from TRBV29-1 and TRBJ2-1; perhaps TRBD1 as D (6 bases). Germline V lookup: CDR1 SQVTM, CDR2 ANQGSEA. This CDR3 contains 14 residues. DNA for the CDR3: TGCAGCGTTGACGATGGGGGCTCCTACAATGAGCAGCTCTTC. Residues: CSVDDGGSYNEQLF.

This clonotype was counted only a few times. V gene TRBV6-2 or TRBV6-3 combines with J gene TRBJ2-1; 10 nucleotides agree with TRBD1. From germline, CDR1 is MNHEY and CDR2 SVGEGT. The CDR3 runs to 16 residues. V was pared by 6 bases and J by 4 bases, with 9 bases of the junction left unmatched. The CDR3 loop is CASSSGQGVRYNEQFF. CDR3 in DNA: TGTGCCAGCAGCTCCGGACAGGGGGTGCGGTACAATGAGCAGTTCTTC.

This clonotype was picked up many times. The genes are TRBV20-1 and TRBJ2-5, with D perhaps matching TRBD1 or TRBD2 (5 bases each). Trimming stripped 7 bases from V and 5 bases from J, with 14 bases between. CDR3 length: 12 residues. CDR1 DFQATT and CDR2 SNEGSKA come from the germline V gene (reference sequence). CDR3 in DNA: TGCAGTGGGCGAGGGGCTTGGGAGACCCAGTACTTC. Translated, it gives CSGRGAWETQYF.

The chain uses TRBV29-1 and TRBJ2-1; 11 bases line up with TRBD1. This CDR3 is built from 13 residues. Germline V gene lookup returns CDR1 SQVTM and CDR2 ANQGSEA. V lost 6 bases to trimming and J lost 16 bases; unmatched junction nucleotides: 14. As DNA, the CDR3 is TGCAGCGTACAGGAAGGGGGACAGGGGGTTAAATTCTTC. Protein sequence: CSVQEGGQGVKFF.

This clonotype was seen more than once but under ten times. This chain uses TRBV24-1 with TRBJ1-2; the match to TRBD1 covers 8 bases. The ends lost 1 base at V and 7 bases at J; junction bases unmatched: 4. CDR3 length equals 14 residues. Germline CDR1 reads KGHDR; CDR2 reads SFDVKD. The CDR3 region is CATSDFGQGGGYTF. As DNA, the CDR3 is TGTGCCACCAGTGATTTCGGACAGGGCGGTGGCTACACCTTC.

This clonotype was counted ten times or more. This chain joins TRBV7-8 and TRBJ2-1, with D unclear. Germline CDR1 and CDR2: SGHVS and FQNEAQ. The CDR3 spans 13 residues. The V end was cut by 1 base, the J end by 5 bases, with 6 bases between. The CDR3: CASSLVQNNEQFF. In DNA, the CDR3 is TGTGCCAGCAGCTTAGTACAGAACAATGAGCAGTTCTTC.

Of note for this clonotype: The missing conserved phenylalanine or tryptophan at the end of this CDR3 makes a read error likely. The chain recombines TRBV27 with TRBJ1-1; 7 positions match TRBD1. Unmatched junction bases numbered 7, after V lost 5 bases and J lost 1 base. Germline loops: CDR1 MNHEY, CDR2 SMNVEV (reference sequence). The length of the CDR3 is 15 residues. CDR3 sequence reads: CASSPPGQRNTEAFL. Here the CDR3 DNA reads TGTGCCAGCAGTCCGCCGGGACAGAGGAACACTGAAGCTTTCCTT.

The rearrangement joins TRBV20-1 to TRBJ2-5; D gene uncertain. CDR1 is DFQATT, CDR2 SNEGSKA, per germline (reference sequence). Trimming shortened V by 0 bases and J by 7 bases, and 12 bases separated the two germline ends. The CDR3 spans 13 residues. The CDR3 spells CSARDKPEVTQYF. CDR3 DNA: TGCAGTGCTAGAGATAAACCCGAAGTGACCCAGTACTTC.

This clonotype was found a few times. This chain uses TRBV7-8 with TRBJ2-2; the D gene is possibly TRBD1 (7 bases). The length of the CDR3 is 14 residues. Trimming took off 5 bases at V and 6 bases at J, with 13 bases between the two ends. The germline CDR1 and CDR2 sequences are SGHVS and FQNEAQ. The CDR3 coding sequence is TGTGCCAGCAGCCTTCGGAGGGGGCCCGGGGAGCTGTTTTTT. Translation gives CASSLRRGPGELFF.

In the case of this clonotype: The CDR3 does not end in the conserved phenylalanine or tryptophan, so this is likely a read error. The V gene is TRBV7-2, the J gene TRBJ2-1; 9 bases align to TRBD2. CDR1 SGHTA and CDR2 FQGNSA come from the germline V gene. This CDR3 has 18 residues. CDR3 sequence (DNA): TGTGTCAGCAGCTTAGAAGGGACCAGCGGGAGGTACTACAATGAGCAGTTCTGC. Protein product: CVSSLEGTSGRYYNEQFC.

Only a few counts were recorded for this clonotype. V is TRBV20-1 and J is TRBJ2-1; no definite D call. CDR1 DFQATT and CDR2 SNEGSKA come from the germline V gene (reference sequence). This CDR3 has 15 amino acids. With 3 bases removed from V and 2 bases from J, the gap between germline ends came to 14 bases. The CDR3 sequence: CSARRPPLPYNEQFF. Written as DNA, the CDR3 is TGCAGTGCTAGGCGGCCGCCCCTCCCCTACAATGAGCAGTTCTTC.

This clonotype was seen a handful of times. V usage is TRBV5-1 and J usage is TRBJ2-5, with unresolved D. Germline loops: CDR1 SGHRS, CDR2 YFSETQ. The length of the CDR3 is 19 residues. V lost 0 bases and J lost 0, with 21 bases in between. CDR3: CASSLAGSRSSPHQETQYF. The CDR3 DNA is TGCGCCAGCAGCTTGGCCGGTAGTAGGAGTTCCCCCCACCAAGAGACCCAGTACTTC.

At least ten counts were recorded for this clonotype. The CDR3 is CASRGTENGYTF. CDR3 bases: TGCGCCAGCAGGGGGACAGAGAATGGCTACACCTTC. The rearrangement links TRBV5-1 to TRBJ1-2, with 7 bases aligning to TRBD1. With V trimmed by 5 bases and J by 6 bases, 4 bases remained unmatched. Germline V gene sequence: CDR1 SGHRS, CDR2 YFSETQ. The CDR3 loop spans 12 amino acids. The complete variable domain, with remaining parts taken from reference TRBV5-1 and TRBJ1-2, reads KAGVTQTPRYLIKTRGQQVTLSCSPISGHRSVSWYQQTPGQGLQFLFEYFSETQRNKGNFPGRFSGRQFSNSRSEMNVSTLELGDSALYLCASRGTENGYTFGSGTRLTVV.

This clonotype was seen at least ten times. The chain employs TRBV11-2 and TRBJ2-3, with a weak D call TRBD2 (6 bases). There are 17 residues in the CDR3. Germline V gives CDR1 SGHAT, CDR2 FQNNGV. With 1 base removed from V and 0 bases from J, the gap between germline ends came to 14 bases. The CDR3 here is CASSLGSFGTSTDTQYF. Here the CDR3 DNA reads TGTGCCAGCAGCTTAGGTTCATTTGGGACTAGCACAGATACGCAGTATTTT.

This clonotype was counted at least ten times. The chain has TRBV5-1 and TRBJ1-5; D may be TRBD1 (6 bases). With 0 bases removed from V and 0 bases from J, the gap between germline ends came to 10 bases. The CDR3 spans 16 residues. Germline loops: CDR1 SGHRS, CDR2 YFSETQ. CDR3 sequence: CASSLAPTGSNQPQHF. CDR3 coding DNA: TGCGCCAGCAGCTTGGCCCCGACAGGTAGCAATCAGCCCCAGCATTTT.

This clonotype has a count of ten or more. The V call is TRBV3-1, the J call TRBJ2-5; the match to TRBD2 covers 7 bases. The germline CDR1 and CDR2 sequences are LGHDT and YNNKEL (reference sequence). With V trimmed by 3 bases and J by 2 bases, 6 bases remained unmatched. The CDR3 is 15 amino acids. Here the CDR3 reads CASSQDWGGQETQYF. The CDR3 nucleotides are TGTGCCAGCAGCCAGGATTGGGGGGGACAAGAGACCCAGTACTTC.

The chain joins TRBV20-1 to TRBJ2-1, with TRBD1 as a possible D gene (5 bases). The CDR3 sequence is 14 residues long. Per the germline V gene, CDR1 is DFQATT and CDR2 is SNEGSKA (reference sequence). V dropped 0 bases and J dropped 4 bases, with 10 bases sitting between them. In DNA form, the CDR3 reads TGCAGTGCTAGAGATCCAGGGTATTACAATGAGCAGTTCTTC. It encodes CSARDPGYYNEQFF.

This clonotype has only a few counts. The chain couples TRBV10-2 to TRBJ2-3; 12 bases are shared with TRBD2. Germline V gene data show CDR1 as WSHSY and CDR2 as SAAADI. This CDR3 has 16 amino acids. V lost 5 bases, J lost 2 bases, and 5 bases stayed unmatched. CDR3 sequence reads: CASSRTSGDNTDTQYF. For the CDR3, the DNA is TGCGCCAGCAGTAGGACTAGCGGGGATAACACAGATACGCAGTATTTT.

Ten or more counts support this clonotype. This rearrangement joins TRBV15 to TRBJ1-1; tentative D call: TRBD1 (5 bases). The CDR3 length is 13 residues. CDR1 LNHNV and CDR2 YYDKDF come from the germline V gene (reference sequence). The V end lost 6 bases, the J end lost 3 bases, and 11 bases lay between the germline ends. The CDR3 DNA sequence: TGTGCCACCAGGCAGGGATATGACACTGAAGCTTTCTTT. Translation: CATRQGYDTEAFF.

This clonotype was detected ten times or more. The chain couples TRBV20-1 to TRBJ1-1, with 9 bases identical to TRBD1. The germline CDR1 and CDR2 sequences are DFQATT and SNEGSKA (reference sequence). The CDR3 length is 17 residues. With 3 bases clipped from V and 3 bases from J, the junction kept 14 bases outside the gene matches. CDR3: CSARGLGQGISYTEAFF. The CDR3 DNA reads as TGCAGTGCTAGGGGCCTCGGACAGGGGATATCATACACTGAAGCTTTCTTT.

The chain combines TRBV4-3 with TRBJ1-2, with D maybe TRBD1 (6 bases). V was trimmed by 1 base and J by 5 bases, leaving 26 bases between them. The CDR3 consists of 19 residues. Germline V gives CDR1 LGHNA, CDR2 YSLEER. CDR3 DNA sequence: TGCGCCAGCAGCCAAGGTTTCCAGGACAGACGGATTCATGGGTATGGCTACACCTTC. Translation: CASSQGFQDRRIHGYGYTF.